The text below deals with one T cell receptor (beta chain). This receptor's antigen is unknown. Within one base of it there is no much larger clone, and no base qualities were kept. The donors were healthy, HIV-negative adults who had no recently reported acute infections or vaccinations. Every donor was a Caucasian adult residing in Nashville, Tennessee, USA. For unsorted samples, 96 million or so PBMCs were counted, and genomic DNA was extracted using the QIAamp DNA Blood Mini kit. Blood was obtained by leukapheresis, after which PBMCs were separated by Ficoll-Histopaque density gradient centrifugation and cryopreserved in liquid nitrogen vapor phase. The data derive from a study of shared clonotypes between healthy human individuals (TCRdb year 2020). At the level of the whole study: The cohort included three men and a couple of women between 18 and 49 years of age. Blood TCR repertoires of a handful of healthy adults were deeply sequenced to estimate repertoire size and the extent of clonotype sharing between individuals. Different laboratories and diverse techniques were used to prepare libraries and sequence TCR repertoires, to increase sequencing depth and limit assay-specific biases. Per donor, leukapheresis produced somewhere between about 0.94 and 9.5 billion PBMCs.

General findings and caveats noted by the study authors: Because the study included a small number of donors, the genetic and exposure-history diversity represented was limited. Sampling was restricted to blood, and TCR repertoires in tissues likely differ from the TCR repertoires found in blood. Based on pairwise subsampling, the degree of clonotype sharing among donors was expected to be affected by sequencing depth.

The CDR3 has 15 amino acids, counting the end cysteine and phenylalanine. Of all the DNA, just the CDR3 is kept, 45 bases in frame from base 1. For CDR1 and CDR2, the germline V gene (reference sequence) lists MNHEY and SMNVEV. V drops 6 bases and J drops 0 bases, leaving 15 bases in between. TCR CDR3 regions were amplified from genomic DNA by multiplex PCR using the deep immunoSEQ assay. Extracted genomic DNA from each cell subset was spread evenly across all wells of several immunoSEQ 96-well plates, with each plate serving as a replicate. For unsorted PBMC, each replicate PCR was loaded with approximately 300 ng genomic DNA, equivalent to around 30,000 T cell genomes. Genomic DNA from unsorted PBMC was sequenced over ten immunoSEQ deep assay plates. Purified libraries were quantified with a Qubit 3.0 fluorometer, sized on a Bioanalyzer 2100, and re-quantified with the KAPA Library Quantification kit. A separate single-read 150-cycle Illumina NextSeq 550 flow cell was used to sequence each immunoSEQ 96-well plate. Per the source publication's procedure: The immunoSEQ output contained only junctional sequences without quality scores, so filtering could not match that applied to full-length reads. To assign V/J genes and CDR3, sequences were annotated using PyIR, a Python wrapper for IgBLAST v1.9, with IMGT germline references. Reads were filtered out if the reads had weak V/J assignments (E-value above 1e-6), no CDR3, stop codons, out-of-frame junctions, or ambiguous translated residues. A V3J clonotype was defined by an identical inferred V gene, J gene, and CDR3 amino acid sequence. Percentage overlap between repertoires was calculated by dividing the number of shared unique clonotypes by the size of the smaller repertoire. Three approaches were used to assess repertoire richness: RTK rarefaction, the Chao1 estimator, and Recon v2.1 estimates of unobserved clonotypes. Here the immuneACCESS table is served through TCRdb, limited to in-frame sequences with V and J called. Missing clones are a known gap in these copies; in checked studies unresolved V genes cover under half, and the rest lacks a known reason. That table is the source of V, J and clone size, and D and trimming were worked out from the DNA. This sample has roughly 480,000 clones in its table, and around 80% of those were observed once. The ten largest clones take up about an eighth of the sample.

Material: PBMCs. This chain joins TRBV27 to TRBJ2-7, with TRBD1 tentatively as D gene (6 bases match). This receptor was obtained from a middle-aged woman in good health. Some clones in this sample may be carry-over from other donors' samples. The sequence in DNA is TGTGCCAGCAGCAGAGGACAGACGAACTCCTACGAGCAGTACTTC. This encodes CASSRGQTNSYEQYF.